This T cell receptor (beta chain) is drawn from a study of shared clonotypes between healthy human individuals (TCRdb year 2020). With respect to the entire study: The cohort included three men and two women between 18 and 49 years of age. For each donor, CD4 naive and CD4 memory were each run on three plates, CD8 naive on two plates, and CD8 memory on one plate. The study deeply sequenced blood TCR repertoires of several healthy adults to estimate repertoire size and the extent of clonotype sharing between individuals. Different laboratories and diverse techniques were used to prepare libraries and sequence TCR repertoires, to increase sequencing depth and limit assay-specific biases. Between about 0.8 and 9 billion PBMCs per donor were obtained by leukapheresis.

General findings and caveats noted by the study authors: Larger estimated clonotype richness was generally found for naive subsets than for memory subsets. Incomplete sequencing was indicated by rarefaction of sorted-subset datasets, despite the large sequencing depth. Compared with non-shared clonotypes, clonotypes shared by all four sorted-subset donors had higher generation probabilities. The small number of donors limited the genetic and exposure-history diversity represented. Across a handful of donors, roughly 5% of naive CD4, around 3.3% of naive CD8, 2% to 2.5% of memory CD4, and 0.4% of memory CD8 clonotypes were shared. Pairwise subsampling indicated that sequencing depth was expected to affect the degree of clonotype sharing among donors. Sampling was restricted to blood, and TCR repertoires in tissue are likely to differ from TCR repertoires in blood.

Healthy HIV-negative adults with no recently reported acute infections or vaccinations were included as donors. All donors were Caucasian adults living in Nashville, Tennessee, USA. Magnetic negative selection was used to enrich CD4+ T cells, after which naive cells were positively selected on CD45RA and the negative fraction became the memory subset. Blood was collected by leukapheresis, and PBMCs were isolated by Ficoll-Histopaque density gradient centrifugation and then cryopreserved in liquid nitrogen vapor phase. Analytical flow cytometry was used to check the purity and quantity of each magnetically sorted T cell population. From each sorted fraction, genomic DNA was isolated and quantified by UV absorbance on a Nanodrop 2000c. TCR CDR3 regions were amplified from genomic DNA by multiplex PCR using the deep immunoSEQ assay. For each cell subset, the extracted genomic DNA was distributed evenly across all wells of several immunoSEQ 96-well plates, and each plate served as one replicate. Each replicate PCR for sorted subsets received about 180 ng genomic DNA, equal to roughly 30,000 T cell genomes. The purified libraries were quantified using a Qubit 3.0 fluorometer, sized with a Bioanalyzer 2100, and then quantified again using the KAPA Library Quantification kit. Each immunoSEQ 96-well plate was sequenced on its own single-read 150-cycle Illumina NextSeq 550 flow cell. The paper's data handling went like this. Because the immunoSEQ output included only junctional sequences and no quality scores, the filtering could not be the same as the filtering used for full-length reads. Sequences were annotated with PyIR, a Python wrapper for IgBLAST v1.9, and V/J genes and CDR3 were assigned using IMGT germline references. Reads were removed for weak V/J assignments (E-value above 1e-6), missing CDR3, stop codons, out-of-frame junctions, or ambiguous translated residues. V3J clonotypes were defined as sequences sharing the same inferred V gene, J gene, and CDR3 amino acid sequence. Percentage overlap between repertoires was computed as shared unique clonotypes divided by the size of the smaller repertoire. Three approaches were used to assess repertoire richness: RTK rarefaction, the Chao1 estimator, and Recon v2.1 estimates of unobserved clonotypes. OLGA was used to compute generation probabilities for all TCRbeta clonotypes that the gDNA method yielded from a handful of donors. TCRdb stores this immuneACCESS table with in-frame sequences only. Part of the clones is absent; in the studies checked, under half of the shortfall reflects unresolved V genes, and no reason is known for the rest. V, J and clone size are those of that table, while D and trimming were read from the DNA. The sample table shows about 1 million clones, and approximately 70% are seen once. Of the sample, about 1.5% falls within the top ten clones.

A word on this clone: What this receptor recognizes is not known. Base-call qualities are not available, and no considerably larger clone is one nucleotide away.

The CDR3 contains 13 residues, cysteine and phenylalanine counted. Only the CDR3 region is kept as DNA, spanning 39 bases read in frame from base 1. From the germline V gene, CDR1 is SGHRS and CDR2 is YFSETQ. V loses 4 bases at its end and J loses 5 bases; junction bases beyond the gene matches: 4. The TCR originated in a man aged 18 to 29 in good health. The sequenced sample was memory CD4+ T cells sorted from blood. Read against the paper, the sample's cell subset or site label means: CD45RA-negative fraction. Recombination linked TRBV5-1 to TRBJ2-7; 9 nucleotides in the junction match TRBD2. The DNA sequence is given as TGCGCCAGCAGCGCGGGACTAGCCCACGAGCAGTACTTC. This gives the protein CASSAGLAHEQYF.